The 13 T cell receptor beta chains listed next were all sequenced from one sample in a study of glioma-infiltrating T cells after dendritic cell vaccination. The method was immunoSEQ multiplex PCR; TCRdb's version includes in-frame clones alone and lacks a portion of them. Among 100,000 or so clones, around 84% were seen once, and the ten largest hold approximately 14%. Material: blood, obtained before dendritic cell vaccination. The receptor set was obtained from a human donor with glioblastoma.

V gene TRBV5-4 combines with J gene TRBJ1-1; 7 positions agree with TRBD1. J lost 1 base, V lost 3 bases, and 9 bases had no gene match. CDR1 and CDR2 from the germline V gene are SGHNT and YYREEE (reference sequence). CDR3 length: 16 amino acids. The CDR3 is CASSSSGTEKNTEAFF. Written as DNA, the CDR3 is TGTGCCAGCAGCTCATCCGGGACAGAAAAGAACACTGAAGCTTTCTTT. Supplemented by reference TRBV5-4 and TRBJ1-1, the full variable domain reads ETGVTQSPTHLIKTRGQQVTLRCSSQSGHNTVSWYQQALGQGPQFIFQYYREEENGRGNFPPRFSGLQFPNYSSELNVNALELDDSALYLCASSSSGTEKNTEAFFGQGTRLTVV.

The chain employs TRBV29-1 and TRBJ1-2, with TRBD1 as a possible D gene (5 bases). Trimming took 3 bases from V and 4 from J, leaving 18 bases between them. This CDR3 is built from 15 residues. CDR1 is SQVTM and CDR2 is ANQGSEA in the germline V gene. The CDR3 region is CSVDSPGGLGYGYTF. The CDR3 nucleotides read TGCAGCGTTGATTCCCCCGGGGGATTAGGCTATGGCTACACCTTC.

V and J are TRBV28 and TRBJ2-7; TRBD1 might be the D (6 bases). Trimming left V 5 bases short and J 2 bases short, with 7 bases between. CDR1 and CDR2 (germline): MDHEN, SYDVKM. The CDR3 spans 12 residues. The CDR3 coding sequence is TGTGCCAGCAGTAGGACAGCCTACGAGCAGTACTTC. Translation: CASSRTAYEQYF.

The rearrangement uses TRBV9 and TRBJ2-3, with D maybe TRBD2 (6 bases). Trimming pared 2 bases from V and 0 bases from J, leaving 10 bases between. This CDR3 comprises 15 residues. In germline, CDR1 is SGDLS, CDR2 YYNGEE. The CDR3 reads CASSVAGPSTDTQYF. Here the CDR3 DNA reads TGTGCCAGCAGCGTGGCGGGGCCTAGCACAGATACGCAGTATTTT.

The CDR3 is CAWTPSRDRANEKLFF. The CDR3 DNA reads as TGTGCCTGGACCCCTTCCCGGGACAGGGCTAATGAAAAACTGTTTTTT. The chain is built from TRBV30 and TRBJ1-4, with TRBD1 matching 9 bases. V lost 4 bases, J lost 3 bases, and 9 bases stayed unmatched. Germline V gene data show CDR1 as GTSNPN and CDR2 as SVGIG (reference sequence). The CDR3 has 16 amino acids.

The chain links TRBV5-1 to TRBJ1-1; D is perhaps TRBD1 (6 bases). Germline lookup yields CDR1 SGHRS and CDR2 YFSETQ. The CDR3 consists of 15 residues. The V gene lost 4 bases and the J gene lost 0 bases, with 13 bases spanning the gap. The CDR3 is CASSKMTGLNTEAFF. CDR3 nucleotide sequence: TGCGCCAGCAGCAAGATGACAGGTCTGAACACTGAAGCTTTCTTT.

The CDR3 reads CASTRTGELVNGYTF. In DNA, the CDR3 is TGTGCCAGCACCCGGACAGGGGAGTTGGTAAATGGCTACACCTTC. This sequence joins TRBV6-6 and TRBJ1-2, with 9 bases fitting TRBD1. Germline trimming cut 7 bases from V and 6 bases from J; bases unmatched to any gene: 12. The germline CDR1 and CDR2 sequences are MNHNY and SVGAGI (reference sequence). The CDR3 is made up of 15 amino acids.

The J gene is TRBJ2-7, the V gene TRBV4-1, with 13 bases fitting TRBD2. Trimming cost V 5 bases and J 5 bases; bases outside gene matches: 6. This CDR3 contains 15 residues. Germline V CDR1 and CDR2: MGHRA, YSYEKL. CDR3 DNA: TGCGCCAGCAGCGCACTAGCGGGAGGGCTTGACGAGCAGTACTTC. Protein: CASSALAGGLDEQYF.

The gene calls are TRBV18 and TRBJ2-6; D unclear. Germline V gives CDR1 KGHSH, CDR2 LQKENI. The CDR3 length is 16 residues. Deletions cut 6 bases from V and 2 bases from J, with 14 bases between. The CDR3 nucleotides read TGTGCCAGCTCGTATAACCCGAGCCCTGGGGCCAACGTCCTGACTTTC. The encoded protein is CASSYNPSPGANVLTF.

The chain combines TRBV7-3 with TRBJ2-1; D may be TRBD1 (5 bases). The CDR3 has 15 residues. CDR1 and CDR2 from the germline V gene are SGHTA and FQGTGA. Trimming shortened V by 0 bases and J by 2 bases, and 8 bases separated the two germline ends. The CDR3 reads CASSLTQATYNEQFF. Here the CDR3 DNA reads TGTGCCAGCAGCTTAACACAGGCGACCTACAATGAGCAGTTCTTC.

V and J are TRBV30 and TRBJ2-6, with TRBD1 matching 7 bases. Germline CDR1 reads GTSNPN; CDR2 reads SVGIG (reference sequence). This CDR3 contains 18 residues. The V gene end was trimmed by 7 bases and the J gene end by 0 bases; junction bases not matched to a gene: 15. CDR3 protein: CALSPLGGSFSGANVLTF. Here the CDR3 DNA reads TGTGCCTTGAGCCCGTTAGGGGGCTCTTTCTCTGGGGCCAACGTCCTGACTTTC.

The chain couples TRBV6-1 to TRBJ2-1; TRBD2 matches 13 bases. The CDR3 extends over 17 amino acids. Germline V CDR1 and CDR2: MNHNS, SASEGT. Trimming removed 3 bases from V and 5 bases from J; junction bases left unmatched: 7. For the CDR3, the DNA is TGTGCCAGCAGTGACTGGACTAGCGGGAGTTTCAACAATGAGCAGTTCTTC. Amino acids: CASSDWTSGSFNNEQFF.

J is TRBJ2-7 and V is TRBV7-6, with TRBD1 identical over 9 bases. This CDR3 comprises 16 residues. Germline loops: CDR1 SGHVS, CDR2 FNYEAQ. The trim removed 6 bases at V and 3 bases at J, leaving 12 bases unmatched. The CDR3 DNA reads TGTGCCAGCAGTCATACCTCAGGGACAGGGAACTACGAGCAGTACTTC. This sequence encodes CASSHTSGTGNYEQYF.